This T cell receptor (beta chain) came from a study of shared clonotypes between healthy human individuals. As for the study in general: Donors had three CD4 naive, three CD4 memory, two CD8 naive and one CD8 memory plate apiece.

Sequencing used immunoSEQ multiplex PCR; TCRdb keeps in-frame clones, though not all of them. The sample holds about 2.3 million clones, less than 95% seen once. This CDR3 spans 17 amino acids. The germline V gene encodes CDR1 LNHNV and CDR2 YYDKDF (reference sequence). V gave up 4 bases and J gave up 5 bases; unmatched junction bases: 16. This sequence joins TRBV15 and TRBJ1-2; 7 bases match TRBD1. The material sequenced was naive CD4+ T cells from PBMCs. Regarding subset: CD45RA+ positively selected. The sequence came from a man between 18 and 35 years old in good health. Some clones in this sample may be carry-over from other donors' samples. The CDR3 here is CATSTLTGEGRIYGYTF. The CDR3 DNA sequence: TGTGCCACCAGCACCCTCACAGGGGAGGGGAGGATTTATGGCTACACCTTC.